Described below is a single T cell receptor (beta chain) sequence and its context. The data originate from a study of blood T cell repertoires in COVID-19. Study-wide background: Acute and convalescent COVID-19 samples came from the United States, Italy and Spain.

This study enrolled people aged about 18 to 100 from around 25 US geographic areas. Self-reported history from a screening survey and questionnaire set each donor's cohort. As originally analysed: Estimation of nucleated cell counts was performed using reference gene primer amplification. Sequencing was performed with immunoSEQ multiplex PCR; in TCRdb, only in-frame clones are kept and a portion is missing. V and J calls and clone size are copied from that table; D and trimming were computed from the DNA. The top ten hold under 4% of the sample, which has some 180,000 clones, around 84% seen once. The clonotype originates from a woman in her twenties or thirties who had been exposed to COVID-19. Source material: PBMCs or T cells enriched from blood (not recorded which).

Written as DNA, the CDR3 is TGTGCCAGCAGTTTATCAGGGACAGATCTTAACATCTATGGCTACACCTTC. It encodes CASSLSGTDLNIYGYTF. The chain employs TRBV27 and TRBJ1-2, with 7 bases that match TRBD1. From germline, CDR1 is MNHEY and CDR2 SMNVEV (reference sequence). The CDR3 has 17 amino acids. V trimming: 0 bases; J trimming: 4 bases; junction bases outside the gene matches: 11.